This TCR beta chain was sequenced in a study of blood T cell repertoires in COVID-19. On the study more broadly: Material from acute and convalescent COVID-19 was sourced from the United States, Italy and Spain. T cells, B-cell-depleted T cells, or PBMCs provided the cDNA or gDNA that served as material.

The V gene's germline CDR1 is KGHSH and CDR2 LQKENI. V was clipped by 0 bases and J by 0 bases; unmatched bases: 8. The CDR3 is 19 residues long. Generated by immunoSEQ multiplex PCR, the TCRdb table keeps only in-frame clones and is missing some. The data contain more than 95,000 clones, roughly 90% of them singletons. The sample taken for sequencing was peripheral blood. The origin of this receptor is a man over 45 with acute or convalescent COVID-19. The chain joins TRBV18 to TRBJ1-4, with TRBD1 matching 9 bases. The CDR3, as DNA: TGTGCCAGCTCACCACCGAGGTCCGGGACAGGGACAACTAATGAAAAACTGTTTTTT. Translated: CASSPPRSGTGTTNEKLFF.